The clone carrying this TCR beta chain came up once. All donors qualified as healthy HIV-negative adults and had experienced no recent acute infections or vaccinations. The data are from a study of shared clonotypes between healthy human individuals. Germline V gene sequence: CDR1 KGHSH, CDR2 LQKENI. Trimming stripped 3 bases from V and 2 bases from J, with 8 bases between. The CDR3 loop spans 13 amino acids. Sequencing used immunoSEQ multiplex PCR; TCRdb keeps in-frame clones, though not all of them. The sample comprises about 2.4 million clones, approximately 94% of which are singletons, and about 0.39% rests with the top ten.

This sequence originates from a man aged 18 to 30 in good health. Some clones in this sample may be carry-over from other donors' samples. The genes are TRBV18 and TRBJ2-7; D not resolved. The sequenced material came from naive CD4+ T cells from PBMCs. Subset here: CD45RA+ positively selected. CDR3 region: CASSPWQTYEQYF. CDR3 sequence (DNA): TGTGCCAGCTCACCGTGGCAGACCTACGAGCAGTACTTC.